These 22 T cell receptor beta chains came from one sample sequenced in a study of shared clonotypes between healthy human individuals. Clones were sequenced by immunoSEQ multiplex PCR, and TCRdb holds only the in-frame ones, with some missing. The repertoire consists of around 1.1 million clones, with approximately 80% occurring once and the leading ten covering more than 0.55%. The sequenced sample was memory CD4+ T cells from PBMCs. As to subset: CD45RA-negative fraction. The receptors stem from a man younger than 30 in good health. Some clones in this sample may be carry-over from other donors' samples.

This chain's CDR3 is CASSLSRQGYEQYF. CDR3 nucleotides: TGTGCCAGCAGCTTAAGTAGGCAGGGCTACGAGCAGTACTTC. This chain joins TRBV11-2 and TRBJ2-7, with D maybe TRBD1 (5 bases). This CDR3 has 14 amino acids. Looked up from germline, CDR1 is SGHAT and CDR2 is FQNNGV. The ends were cut back, 2 bases at V and 3 bases at J, with 11 bases in the middle.

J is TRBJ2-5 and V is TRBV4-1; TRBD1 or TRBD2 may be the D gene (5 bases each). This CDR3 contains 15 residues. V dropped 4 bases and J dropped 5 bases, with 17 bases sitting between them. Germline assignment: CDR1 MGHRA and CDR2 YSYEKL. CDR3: CASSRLDGTLETQYF. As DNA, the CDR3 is TGCGCCAGCAGCCGCTTGGACGGGACGTTGGAGACCCAGTACTTC.

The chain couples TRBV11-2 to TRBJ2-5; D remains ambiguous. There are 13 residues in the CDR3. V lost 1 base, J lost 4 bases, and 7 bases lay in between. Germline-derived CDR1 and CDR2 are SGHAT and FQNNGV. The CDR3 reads CASSLARRETQYF. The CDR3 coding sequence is TGTGCCAGCAGCTTAGCACGGCGAGAGACCCAGTACTTC.

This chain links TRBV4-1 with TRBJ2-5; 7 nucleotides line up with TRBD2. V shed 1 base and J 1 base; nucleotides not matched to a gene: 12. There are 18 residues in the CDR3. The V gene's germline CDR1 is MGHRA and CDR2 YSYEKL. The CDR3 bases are TGCGCCAGCAGCCAAGGAGGGTCTAGCGGCGCTACCCAAGAGACCCAGTACTTC. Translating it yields CASSQGGSSGATQETQYF.

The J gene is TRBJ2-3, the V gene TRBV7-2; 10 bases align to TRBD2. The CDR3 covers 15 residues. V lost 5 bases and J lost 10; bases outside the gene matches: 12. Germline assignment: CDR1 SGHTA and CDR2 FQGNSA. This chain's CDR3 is CASSVTGTSVRPQYF. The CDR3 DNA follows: TGTGCCAGCAGCGTGACCGGGACTAGCGTACGGCCGCAGTATTTT.

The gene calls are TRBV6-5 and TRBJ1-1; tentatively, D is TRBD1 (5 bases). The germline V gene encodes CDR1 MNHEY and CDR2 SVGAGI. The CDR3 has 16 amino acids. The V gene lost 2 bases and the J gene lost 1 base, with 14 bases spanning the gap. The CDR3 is CASSYVQAQGNTEAFF. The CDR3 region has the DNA TGTGCCAGCAGTTACGTCCAGGCCCAGGGGAACACTGAAGCTTTCTTT.

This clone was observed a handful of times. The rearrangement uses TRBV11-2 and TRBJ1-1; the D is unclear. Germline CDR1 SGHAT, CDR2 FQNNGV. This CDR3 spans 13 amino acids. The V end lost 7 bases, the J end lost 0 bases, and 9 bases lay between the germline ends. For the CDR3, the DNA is TGTGCCAGCACCACCAGCATGAACACTGAAGCTTTCTTT. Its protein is CASTTSMNTEAFF.

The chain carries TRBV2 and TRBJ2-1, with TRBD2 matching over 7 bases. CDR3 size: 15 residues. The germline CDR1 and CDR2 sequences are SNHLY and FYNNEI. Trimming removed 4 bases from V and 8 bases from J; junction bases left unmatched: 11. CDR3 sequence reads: CASSVGGRTGDEQFF. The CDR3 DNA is TGTGCCAGCAGTGTCGGGGGGAGAACCGGAGATGAGCAGTTCTTC.

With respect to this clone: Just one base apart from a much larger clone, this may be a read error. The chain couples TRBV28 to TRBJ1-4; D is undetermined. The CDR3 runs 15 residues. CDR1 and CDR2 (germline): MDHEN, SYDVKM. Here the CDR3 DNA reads TGTGCCAGCAGTTTTAAGGCTGACCTAAATGAAAAACTGCTTTTT. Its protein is CASSFKADLNEKLLF.

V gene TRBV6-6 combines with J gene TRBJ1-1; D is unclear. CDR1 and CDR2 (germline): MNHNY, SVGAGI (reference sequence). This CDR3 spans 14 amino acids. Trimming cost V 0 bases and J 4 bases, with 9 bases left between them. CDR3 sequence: CASSYSIVVTEAFF. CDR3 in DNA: TGTGCCAGCAGTTACTCGATCGTGGTCACTGAAGCTTTCTTT.

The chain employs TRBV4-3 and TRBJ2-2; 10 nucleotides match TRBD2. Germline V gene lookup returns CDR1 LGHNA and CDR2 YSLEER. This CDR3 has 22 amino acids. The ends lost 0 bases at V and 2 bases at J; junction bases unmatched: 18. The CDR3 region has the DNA TGCGCCAGCAGCCAAGATGCTAGAAGGTCTAGCGGGAGTGGGGGAAACACCGGGGAGCTGTTTTTT. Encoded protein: CASSQDARRSSGSGGNTGELFF.

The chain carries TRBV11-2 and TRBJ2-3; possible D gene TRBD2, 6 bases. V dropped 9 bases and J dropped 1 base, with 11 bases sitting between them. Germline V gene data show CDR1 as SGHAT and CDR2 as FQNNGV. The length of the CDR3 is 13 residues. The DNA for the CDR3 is TGTGCCAGTGTCGGGAGCCGCACAGATACGCAGTATTTT. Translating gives CASVGSRTDTQYF.

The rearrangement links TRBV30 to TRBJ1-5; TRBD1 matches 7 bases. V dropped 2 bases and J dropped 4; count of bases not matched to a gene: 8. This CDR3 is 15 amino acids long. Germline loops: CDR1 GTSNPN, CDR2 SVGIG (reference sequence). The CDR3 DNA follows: TGTGCCTGGAGTCCTCTCGGGACAGTTAATCAGCCCCAGCATTTT. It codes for CAWSPLGTVNQPQHF.

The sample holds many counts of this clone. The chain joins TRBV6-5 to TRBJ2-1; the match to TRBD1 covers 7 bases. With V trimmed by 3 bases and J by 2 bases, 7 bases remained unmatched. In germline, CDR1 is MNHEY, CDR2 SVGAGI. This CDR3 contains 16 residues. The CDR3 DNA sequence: TGTGCCAGCAGTTATTCCGGGACAGAAGCCTACAATGAGCAGTTCTTC. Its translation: CASSYSGTEAYNEQFF.

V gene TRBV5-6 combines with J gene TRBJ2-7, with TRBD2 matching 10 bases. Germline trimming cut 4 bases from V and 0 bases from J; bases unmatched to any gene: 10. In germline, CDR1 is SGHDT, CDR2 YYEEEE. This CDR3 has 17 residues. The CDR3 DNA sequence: TGTGCCAGCAGCAGAACTAGCGGGACTGTCCCCTCCTACGAGCAGTACTTC. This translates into CASSRTSGTVPSYEQYF.

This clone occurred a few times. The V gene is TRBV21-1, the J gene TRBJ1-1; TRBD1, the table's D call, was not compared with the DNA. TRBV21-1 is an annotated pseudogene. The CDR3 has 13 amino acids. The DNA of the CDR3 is TGTGCCAGCAGTACCTCAGGGGGGACTGAAGCTTTCTTT. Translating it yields CASSTSGGTEAFF.

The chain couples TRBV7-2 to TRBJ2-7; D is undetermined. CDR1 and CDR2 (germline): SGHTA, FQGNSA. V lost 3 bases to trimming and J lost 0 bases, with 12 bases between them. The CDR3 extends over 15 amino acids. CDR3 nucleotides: TGTGCCAGCAGCTTGGCCGGAATGAGCTCCTACGAGCAGTACTTC. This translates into CASSLAGMSSYEQYF.

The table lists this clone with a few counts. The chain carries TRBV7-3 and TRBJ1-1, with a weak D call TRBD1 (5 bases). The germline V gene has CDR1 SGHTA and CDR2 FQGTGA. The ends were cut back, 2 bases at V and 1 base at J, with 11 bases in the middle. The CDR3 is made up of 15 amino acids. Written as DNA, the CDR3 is TGTGCCAGCAGCTTACTTGGAGGGGCGAACACTGAAGCTTTCTTT. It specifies CASSLLGGANTEAFF. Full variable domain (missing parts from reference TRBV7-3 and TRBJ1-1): GAGVSQTPSNKVTEKGKYVELRCDPISGHTALYWYRQSLGQGPEFLIYFQGTGAADDSGLPNDRFFAVRPEGSVSTLKIQRTERGDSAVYLCASSLLGGANTEAFFGQGTRLTVV.

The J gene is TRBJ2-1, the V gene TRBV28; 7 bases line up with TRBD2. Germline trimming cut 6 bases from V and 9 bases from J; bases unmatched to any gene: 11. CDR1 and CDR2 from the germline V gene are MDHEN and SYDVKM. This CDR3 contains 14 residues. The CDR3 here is CASSRSAGEVEQFF. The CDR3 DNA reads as TGTGCCAGCAGCCGTAGCGCGGGAGAGGTTGAGCAGTTCTTC.

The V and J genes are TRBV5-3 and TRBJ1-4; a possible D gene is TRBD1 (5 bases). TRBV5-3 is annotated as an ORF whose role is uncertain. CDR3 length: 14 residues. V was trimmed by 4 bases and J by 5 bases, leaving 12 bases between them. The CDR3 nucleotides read TGTGCCAGAAGCCCGACCGGGGGGAATGAAAAACTGTTTTTT. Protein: CARSPTGGNEKLFF.

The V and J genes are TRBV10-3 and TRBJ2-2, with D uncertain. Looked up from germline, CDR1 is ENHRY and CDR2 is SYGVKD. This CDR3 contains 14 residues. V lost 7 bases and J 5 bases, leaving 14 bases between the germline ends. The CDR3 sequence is CAIKGDGRTGELFF. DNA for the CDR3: TGTGCCATCAAAGGAGACGGAAGGACCGGGGAGCTGTTTTTT.

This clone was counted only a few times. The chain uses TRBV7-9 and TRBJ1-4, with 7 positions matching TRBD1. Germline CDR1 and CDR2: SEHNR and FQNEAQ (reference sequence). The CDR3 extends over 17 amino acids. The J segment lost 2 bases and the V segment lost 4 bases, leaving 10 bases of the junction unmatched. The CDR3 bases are TGTGCCAGCAGCTCCAACTACAGGGGTTCCACTAATGAAAAACTGTTTTTT. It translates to CASSSNYRGSTNEKLFF. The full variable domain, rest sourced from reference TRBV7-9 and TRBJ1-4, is DTGVSQNPRHKITKRGQNVTFRCDPISEHNRLYWYRQTLGQGPEFLTYFQNEAQLEKSRLLSDRFSAERPKGSFSTLEIQRTEQGDSAMYLCASSSNYRGSTNEKLFFGSGTQLSVL.